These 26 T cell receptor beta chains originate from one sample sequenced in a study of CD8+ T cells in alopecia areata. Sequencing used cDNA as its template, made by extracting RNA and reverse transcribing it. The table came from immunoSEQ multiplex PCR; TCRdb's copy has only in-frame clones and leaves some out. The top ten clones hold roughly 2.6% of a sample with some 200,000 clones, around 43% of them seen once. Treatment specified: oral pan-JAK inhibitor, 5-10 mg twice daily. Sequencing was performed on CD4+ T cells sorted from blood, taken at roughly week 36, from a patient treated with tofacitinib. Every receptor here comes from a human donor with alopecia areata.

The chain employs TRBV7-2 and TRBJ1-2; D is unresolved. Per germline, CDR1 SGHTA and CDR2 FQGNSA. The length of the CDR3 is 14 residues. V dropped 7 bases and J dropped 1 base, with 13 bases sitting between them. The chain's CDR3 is CASTPRTVNYGYTF. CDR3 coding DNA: TGTGCCAGCACCCCACGGACGGTTAACTATGGCTACACCTTC.

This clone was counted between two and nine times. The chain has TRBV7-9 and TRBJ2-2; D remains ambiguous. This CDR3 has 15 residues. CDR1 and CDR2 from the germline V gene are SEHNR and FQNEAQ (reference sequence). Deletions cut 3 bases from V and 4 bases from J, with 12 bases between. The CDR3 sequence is CASSFSRPGTGELFF. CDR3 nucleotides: TGTGCCAGCAGCTTTTCCAGGCCGGGCACCGGGGAGCTGTTTTTT. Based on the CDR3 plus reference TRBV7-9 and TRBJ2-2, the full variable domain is DTGVSQNPRHKITKRGQNVTFRCDPISEHNRLYWYRQTLGQGPEFLTYFQNEAQLEKSRLLSDRFSAERPKGSFSTLEIQRTEQGDSAMYLCASSFSRPGTGELFFGEGSRLTVL.

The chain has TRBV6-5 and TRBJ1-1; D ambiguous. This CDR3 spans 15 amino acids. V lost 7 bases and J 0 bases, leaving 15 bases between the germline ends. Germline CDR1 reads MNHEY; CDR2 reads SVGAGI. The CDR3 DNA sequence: TGTGCCAGCAACCTGGGAGGCCGCATGAACACTGAAGCTTTCTTT. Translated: CASNLGGRMNTEAFF.

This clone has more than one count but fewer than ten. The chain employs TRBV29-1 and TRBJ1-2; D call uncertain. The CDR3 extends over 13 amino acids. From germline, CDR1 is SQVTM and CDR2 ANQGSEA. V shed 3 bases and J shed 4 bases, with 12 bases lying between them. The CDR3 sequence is CSVDIGRGYGYTF. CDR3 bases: TGCAGCGTTGATATAGGGCGGGGCTATGGCTACACCTTC.

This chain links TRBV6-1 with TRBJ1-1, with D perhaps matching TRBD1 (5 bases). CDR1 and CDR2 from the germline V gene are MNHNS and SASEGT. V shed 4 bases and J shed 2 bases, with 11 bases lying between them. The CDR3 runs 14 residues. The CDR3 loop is CASSAKRGNTEAFF. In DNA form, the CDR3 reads TGTGCCAGCAGTGCCAAAAGGGGTAACACTGAAGCTTTCTTT.

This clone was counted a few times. DNA of the CDR3: TGTGCCAGCAGCTTAAGCACAGGGCGAGAGACCCAGTACTTC. Its protein is CASSLSTGRETQYF. The V call is TRBV7-9, the J call TRBJ2-5, with a weak D call TRBD1 (6 bases). V was clipped by 2 bases and J by 4 bases, with 11 bases between them. Germline CDR1 is SEHNR and CDR2 is FQNEAQ (reference sequence). The CDR3 is made up of 14 amino acids.

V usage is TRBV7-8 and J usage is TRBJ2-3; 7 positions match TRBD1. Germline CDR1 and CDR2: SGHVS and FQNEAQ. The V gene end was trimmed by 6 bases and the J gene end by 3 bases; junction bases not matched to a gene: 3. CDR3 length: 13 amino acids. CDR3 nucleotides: TGTGCCAGCAGTAAACAGGGGACAGATACGCAGTATTTT. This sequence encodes CASSKQGTDTQYF.

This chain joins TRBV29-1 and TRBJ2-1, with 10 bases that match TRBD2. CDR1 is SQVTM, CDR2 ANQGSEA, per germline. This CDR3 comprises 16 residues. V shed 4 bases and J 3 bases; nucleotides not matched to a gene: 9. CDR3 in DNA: TGCAGCGTTGGTTCGTTAGCGGGAGGCATCTACAATGAGCAGTTCTTC. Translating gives CSVGSLAGGIYNEQFF.

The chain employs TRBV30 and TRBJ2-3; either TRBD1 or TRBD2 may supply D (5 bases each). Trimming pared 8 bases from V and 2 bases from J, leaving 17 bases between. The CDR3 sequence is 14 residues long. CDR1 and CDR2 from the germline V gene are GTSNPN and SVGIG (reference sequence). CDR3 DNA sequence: TGTGCCGCGCAAGGGACCGGGTACACAGATACGCAGTATTTT. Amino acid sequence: CAAQGTGYTDTQYF. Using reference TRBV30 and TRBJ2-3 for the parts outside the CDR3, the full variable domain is SQTIHQWPATLVQPVGSPLSLECTVEGTSNPNLYWYRQAAGRGLQLLFYSVGIGQISSEVPQNLSASRPQDRQFILSSKKLLLSDSGFYLCAAQGTGYTDTQYFGPGTRLTVL.

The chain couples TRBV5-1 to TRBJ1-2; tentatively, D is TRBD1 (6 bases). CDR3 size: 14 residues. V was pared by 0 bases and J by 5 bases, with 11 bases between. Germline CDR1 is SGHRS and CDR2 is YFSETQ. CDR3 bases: TGCGCCAGCAGCTTGGAGGGGGTTGGGTATGGCTACACCTTC. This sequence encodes CASSLEGVGYGYTF.

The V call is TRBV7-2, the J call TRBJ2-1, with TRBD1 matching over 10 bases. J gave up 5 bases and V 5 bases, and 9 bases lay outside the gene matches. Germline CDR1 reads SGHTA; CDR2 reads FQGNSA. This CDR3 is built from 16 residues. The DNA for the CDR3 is TGTGCCAGCAGCCGGGGCCCGGGACAGGGGAACAATGAGCAGTTCTTC. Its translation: CASSRGPGQGNNEQFF.

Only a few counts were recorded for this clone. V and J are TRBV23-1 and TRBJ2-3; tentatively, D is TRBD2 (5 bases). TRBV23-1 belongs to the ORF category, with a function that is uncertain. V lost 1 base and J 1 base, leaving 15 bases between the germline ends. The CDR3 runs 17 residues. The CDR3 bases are TGCGCCAGCAGTCAATTAGAGGGCATGTTAGGCACAGATACGCAGTATTTT. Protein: CASSQLEGMLGTDTQYF.

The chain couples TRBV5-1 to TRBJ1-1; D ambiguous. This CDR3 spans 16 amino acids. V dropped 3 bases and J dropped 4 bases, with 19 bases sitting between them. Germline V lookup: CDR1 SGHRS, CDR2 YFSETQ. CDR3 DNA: TGCGCCAGCAGCTCCTCCCCCGGGGAGGTTAGCACTGAAGCTTTCTTT. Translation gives CASSSSPGEVSTEAFF.

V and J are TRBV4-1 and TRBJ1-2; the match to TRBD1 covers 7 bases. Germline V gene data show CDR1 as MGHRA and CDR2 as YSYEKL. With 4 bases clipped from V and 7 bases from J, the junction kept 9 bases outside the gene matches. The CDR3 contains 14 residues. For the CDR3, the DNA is TGCGCCAGCAGCCGATCCGGGACAGCCCTTGGCTACACCTTC. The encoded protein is CASSRSGTALGYTF.

The CDR3 protein is CAWEGLAGWSNEQFF. CDR3 nucleotide sequence: TGTGCCTGGGAGGGACTAGCGGGTTGGTCCAATGAGCAGTTCTTC. The chain is built from TRBV30 and TRBJ2-1, with 12 bases identical to TRBD2. V shed 5 bases and J 6 bases; nucleotides not matched to a gene: 8. CDR3 length equals 15 residues. CDR1 and CDR2 from the germline V gene are GTSNPN and SVGIG (reference sequence).

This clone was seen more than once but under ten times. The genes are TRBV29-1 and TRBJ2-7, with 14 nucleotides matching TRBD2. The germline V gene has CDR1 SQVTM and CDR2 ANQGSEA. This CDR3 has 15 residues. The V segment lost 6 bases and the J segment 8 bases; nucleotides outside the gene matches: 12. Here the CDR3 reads CSVGGTSGGVVKQYF. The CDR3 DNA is TGCAGCGTCGGCGGGACTAGCGGGGGTGTGGTGAAGCAGTACTTC.

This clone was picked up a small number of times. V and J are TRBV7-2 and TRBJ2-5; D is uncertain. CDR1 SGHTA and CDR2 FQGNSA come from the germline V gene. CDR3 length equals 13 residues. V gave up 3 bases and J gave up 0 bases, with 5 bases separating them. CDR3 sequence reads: CASSFDHQETQYF. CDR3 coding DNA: TGTGCCAGCAGCTTCGACCACCAAGAGACCCAGTACTTC.

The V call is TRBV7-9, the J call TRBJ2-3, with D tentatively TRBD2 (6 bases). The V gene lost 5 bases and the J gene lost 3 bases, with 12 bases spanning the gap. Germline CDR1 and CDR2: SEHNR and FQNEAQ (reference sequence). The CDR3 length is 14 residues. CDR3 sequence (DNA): TGTGCCAGCAGCCGCATGGGGGGAACAGATACGCAGTATTTT. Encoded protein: CASSRMGGTDTQYF. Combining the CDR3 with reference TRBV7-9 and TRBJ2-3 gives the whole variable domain DTGVSQNPRHKITKRGQNVTFRCDPISEHNRLYWYRQTLGQGPEFLTYFQNEAQLEKSRLLSDRFSAERPKGSFSTLEIQRTEQGDSAMYLCASSRMGGTDTQYFGPGTRLTVL.

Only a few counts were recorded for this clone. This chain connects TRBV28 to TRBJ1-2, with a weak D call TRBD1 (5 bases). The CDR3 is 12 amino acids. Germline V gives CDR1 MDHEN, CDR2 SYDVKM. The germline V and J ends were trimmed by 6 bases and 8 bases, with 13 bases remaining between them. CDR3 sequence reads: CASRGPLGGYTF. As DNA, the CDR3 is TGTGCCAGCAGGGGGCCGCTGGGAGGCTACACCTTC.

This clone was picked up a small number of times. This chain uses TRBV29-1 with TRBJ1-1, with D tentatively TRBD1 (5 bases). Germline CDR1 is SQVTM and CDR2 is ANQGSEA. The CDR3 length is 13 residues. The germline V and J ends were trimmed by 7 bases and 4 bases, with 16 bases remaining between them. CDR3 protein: CSERPGTGTEAFF. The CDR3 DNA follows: TGCAGCGAACGACCCGGGACTGGCACTGAAGCTTTCTTT.

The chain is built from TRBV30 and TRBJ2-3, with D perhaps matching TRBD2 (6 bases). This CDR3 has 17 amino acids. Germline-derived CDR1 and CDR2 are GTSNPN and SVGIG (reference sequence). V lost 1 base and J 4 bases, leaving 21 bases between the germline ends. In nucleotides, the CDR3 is TGTGCCTGGAGTGCCCTCGGGGGTGCGGGAAGGCCAGATACGCAGTATTTT. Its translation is CAWSALGGAGRPDTQYF.

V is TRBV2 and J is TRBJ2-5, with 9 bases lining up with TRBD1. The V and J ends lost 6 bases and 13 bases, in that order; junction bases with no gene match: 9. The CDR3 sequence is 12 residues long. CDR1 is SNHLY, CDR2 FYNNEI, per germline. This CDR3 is CASSHTPGQGYF. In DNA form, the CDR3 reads TGTGCCAGCAGCCACACACCGGGACAGGGGTACTTC. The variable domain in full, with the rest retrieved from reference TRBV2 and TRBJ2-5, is EPEVTQTPSHQVTQMGQEVILRCVPISNHLYFYWYRQILGQKVEFLVSFYNNEISEKSEIFDDQFSVERPDGSNFTLKIRSTKLEDSAMYFCASSHTPGQGYFGPGTRLLVL.

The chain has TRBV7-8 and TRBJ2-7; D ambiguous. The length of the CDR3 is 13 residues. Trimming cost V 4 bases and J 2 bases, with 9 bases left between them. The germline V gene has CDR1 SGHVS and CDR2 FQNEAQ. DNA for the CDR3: TGTGCCAGCAGCTACTCTCGTACCTACGAGCAGTACTTC. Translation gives CASSYSRTYEQYF.

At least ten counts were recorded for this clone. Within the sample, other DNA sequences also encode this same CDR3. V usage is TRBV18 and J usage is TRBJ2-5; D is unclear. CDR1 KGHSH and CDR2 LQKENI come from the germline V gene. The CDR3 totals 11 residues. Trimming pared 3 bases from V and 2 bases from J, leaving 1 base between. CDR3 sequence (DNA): TGTGCCAGCTCACCTCAAGAGACCCAGTACTTC. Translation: CASSPQETQYF.

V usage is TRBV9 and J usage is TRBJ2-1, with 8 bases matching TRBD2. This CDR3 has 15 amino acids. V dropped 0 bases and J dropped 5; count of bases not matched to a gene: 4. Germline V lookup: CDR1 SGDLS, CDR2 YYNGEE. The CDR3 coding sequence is TGTGCCAGCAGCGTAGCACGGGAGGGCCACAATGAGCAGTTCTTC. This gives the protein CASSVAREGHNEQFF.

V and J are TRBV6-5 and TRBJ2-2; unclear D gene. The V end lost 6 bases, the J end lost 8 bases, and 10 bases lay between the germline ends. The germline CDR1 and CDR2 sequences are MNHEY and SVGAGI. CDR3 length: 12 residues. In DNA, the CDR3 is TGTGCCAGCAGGCGCACGGCTGGGGAGCTGTTTTTT. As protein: CASRRTAGELFF.